This T cell receptor (beta chain) was retrieved from a study of OX40 agonist ivuxolimab in advanced cancers. The overall study: Each patient was given ivuxolimab into a vein every 2 weeks, at 0.01 to 10 mg/kg.

Libraries were prepared by immunoSEQ multiplex PCR; TCRdb keeps only in-frame clonotypes and omits some of them. Of just under 55,000 clones listed, about 80% are singletons. In its sample, this clone was seen once. V lost 7 bases, J lost 3 bases, and 9 bases lay in between. The CDR3 runs to 13 residues. CDR1 SEHNR and CDR2 FQNEAQ come from the germline V gene (reference sequence). The material was CD4+ or CD8+ T cells sorted from blood, obtained in a trial of the OX40 agonist ivuxolimab. The sequence came from an adult with an advanced solid tumor such as melanoma, head and neck, liver or kidney cancer. This chain links TRBV7-9 with TRBJ1-4; D is unresolved. The CDR3 is CASKGPANEKLFF. For the CDR3, the DNA is TGTGCCAGCAAGGGTCCGGCTAATGAAAAACTGTTTTTT. Full variable domain (remainder filled in from reference TRBV7-9 and TRBJ1-4): DTGVSQNPRHKITKRGQNVTFRCDPISEHNRLYWYRQTLGQGPEFLTYFQNEAQLEKSRLLSDRFSAERPKGSFSTLEIQRTEQGDSAMYLCASKGPANEKLFFGSGTQLSVL.